The 20 T cell receptor beta chains presented below share a single source sample, sequenced in a study of T cells in Graves' hyperthyroidism and ophthalmopathy. Amplified regions were TCR beta CDR3 sequences from RNA transcripts. HTBI primers were the set used in a first-round RT-PCR of the TCR CDR3. Using its own MiXCR run on the multiplex PCR reads, TCRdb lists one record per CDR3 protein. The sample holds about 590,000 distinct CDR3 sequences, 15% to 19% seen once. The sequencing sample was made of blood. These receptors all stem from a woman aged 25 to 45 with Graves' hyperthyroidism.

The sample holds many counts of this clonotype. The CDR3 nucleotides are TGCAGCGTTGAAGGGCTAGCGGGAGCCTTCACAGATACGCAGTATTTT. Its translation: CSVEGLAGAFTDTQYF. V is TRBV29-1 and J is TRBJ2-3, with 10 bases matching TRBD2. J gave up 2 bases and V 1 base, and 6 bases lay outside the gene matches. CDR1 and CDR2 from the germline V gene are SQVTM and ANQGSEA. The CDR3 contains 16 residues.

This clonotype was found many times. The genes are TRBV27 and TRBJ2-3, with D hard to call. This CDR3 is built from 14 residues. The ends were cut back, 0 bases at V and 0 bases at J, with 4 bases in the middle. Germline-derived CDR1 and CDR2 are MNHEY and SMNVEV (reference sequence). The CDR3, as DNA: TGTGCCAGCAGTTTATCCCAAAGCACAGATACGCAGTATTTT. This codes for CASSLSQSTDTQYF.

In its sample, this clonotype was seen many times. The rearrangement links TRBV20-1 to TRBJ2-1; perhaps TRBD1 as D (6 bases). Trimming pared 6 bases from V and 5 bases from J, leaving 20 bases between. The CDR3 extends over 15 amino acids. Per germline, CDR1 DFQATT and CDR2 SNEGSKA (reference sequence). CDR3 sequence reads: CSAKPGQGNHNEQFF. DNA of the CDR3: TGCAGTGCGAAACCGGGACAAGGAAACCACAATGAGCAGTTCTTC.

The table lists this clonotype with many counts. V usage is TRBV6-1 and J usage is TRBJ1-1; 9 bases map to TRBD1. The germline V gene encodes CDR1 MNHNS and CDR2 SASEGT. V shed 6 bases and J 11 bases; nucleotides not matched to a gene: 16. CDR3 length equals 15 residues. The CDR3 reads CASRTLGTGNKGAFF. As DNA, the CDR3 is TGTGCCAGCAGGACTCTTGGGACAGGGAACAAGGGTGCTTTCTTT.

This clonotype was counted ten times or more. V usage is TRBV7-9 and J usage is TRBJ2-3; 8 nucleotides match TRBD2. Unmatched junction bases numbered 10, after V lost 3 bases and J lost 8 bases. This CDR3 region has 15 residues. Germline CDR1 SEHNR, CDR2 FQNEAQ (reference sequence). CDR3 nucleotides: TGTGCCAGCAGCTTGGACAGCGGGAGACGGGCTACGCAGTATTTT. This sequence encodes CASSLDSGRRATQYF.

This chain joins TRBV7-9 and TRBJ1-2; D call uncertain. V was shortened by 1 base and J by 8 bases, with 17 bases between the two germline ends. Germline V CDR1 and CDR2: SEHNR, FQNEAQ (reference sequence). This CDR3 contains 15 residues. As DNA, the CDR3 is TGTGCCAGCAGCTTAGTCCCTTTTTCGAACGGGGGCTACACCTTC. Residues: CASSLVPFSNGGYTF.

A note on this clonotype: This may come from a read error, since a much larger clone is one base off. The chain is built from TRBV20-1 and TRBJ2-1; tentatively, D is TRBD2 (6 bases). V was shortened by 3 bases and J by 0 bases, with 12 bases between the two germline ends. The CDR3 loop spans 15 amino acids. Germline V lookup: CDR1 DFQATT, CDR2 SNEGSKA (reference sequence). CDR3 in amino acids: CSASGSIASYNEQFF. In DNA form, the CDR3 reads TGCAGTGCTAGCGGGAGCATTGCCTCCTACAATGAGCAGTTCTTC.

This clonotype was seen ten or more times. V usage is TRBV12-3 or TRBV12-4 and J usage is TRBJ2-6; a possible D gene is TRBD2 (5 bases). This CDR3 region has 16 residues. Trimming pared 7 bases from V and 2 bases from J, leaving 15 bases between. CDR3 sequence (DNA): TGTGCCAGCACCTATTACTTGGGAGCTGGGGCCAACGTCCTGACTTTC. Translation: CASTYYLGAGANVLTF.

CDR3 bases: TGCAGTGCTGCTCGGAATGAGCAGTTCTTC. Translating gives CSAARNEQFF. V is TRBV20-1 and J is TRBJ2-1; the D is unclear. V dropped 5 bases and J dropped 7 bases, with 6 bases sitting between them. Germline CDR1 is DFQATT and CDR2 is SNEGSKA (reference sequence). CDR3 size: 10 residues.

The chain recombines TRBV5-1 with TRBJ2-3, with D possibly TRBD2 on 5 matching bases. With 0 bases removed from V and 2 bases from J, the gap between germline ends came to 10 bases. Germline assignment: CDR1 SGHRS and CDR2 YFSETQ. The CDR3 contains 15 residues. The CDR3 coding sequence is TGCGCCAGCAGCTTGGTACGGGGAGACACAGATACGCAGTATTTT. As protein: CASSLVRGDTDTQYF.

There are a few counts of this clonotype. The CDR3 here is CASFRTSPTDTQYF. CDR3 nucleotide sequence: TGTGCCAGCTTCAGGACTAGCCCCACAGATACGCAGTATTTT. The V call is TRBV27, the J call TRBJ2-3, with 8 bases fitting TRBD2. With V trimmed by 8 bases and J by 2 bases, 6 bases remained unmatched. This CDR3 is 14 amino acids long. In germline, CDR1 is MNHEY, CDR2 SMNVEV (reference sequence).

The rearrangement links TRBV4-1 to TRBJ2-3; maybe TRBD2 (6 bases). There are 13 residues in the CDR3. Germline CDR1 and CDR2: MGHRA and YSYEKL. Trimming stripped 11 bases from V and 2 bases from J, with 14 bases between. The CDR3 nucleotides are TGCGCCGTTTCAGTAGCGGTCACAGATACGCAGTATTTT. Its protein is CAVSVAVTDTQYF.

This clonotype has at least ten counts. The rearrangement links TRBV7-2 to TRBJ1-2; D may be TRBD1 (6 bases). The CDR3 covers 17 residues. The germline V and J ends were trimmed by 3 bases and 0 bases, with 17 bases remaining between them. Germline V lookup: CDR1 SGHTA, CDR2 FQGNSA. CDR3 nucleotides: TGTGCCAGCAGCTTCCGCGGCAGGGGAGAGGCTAACTATGGCTACACCTTC. Its translation is CASSFRGRGEANYGYTF. The variable domain in full, completed from reference TRBV7-2 and TRBJ1-2, reads GAGVSQSPSNKVTEKGKDVELRCDPISGHTALYWYRQSLGQGLEFLIYFQGNSAPDKSGLPSDRFSAERTGGSVSTLTIQRTQQEDSAVYLCASSFRGRGEANYGYTFGSGTRLTVV.

To note about this clonotype: This may be a read error, as it is one base from a much larger clone. This sequence joins TRBV7-2 and TRBJ1-1, with no clear D. CDR1 SGHTA and CDR2 FQGNSA come from the germline V gene. The CDR3 runs to 13 residues. The CDR3 is CAGSSVLNTEAFF. Written as DNA, the CDR3 is TGTGCCGGCAGCTCCGTTTTGAACACTGAAGCTTTCTTT.

A few counts support this clonotype. The chain links TRBV6-1 to TRBJ2-3; no definite D call. From germline, CDR1 is MNHNS and CDR2 SASEGT. Trimming left V 3 bases short and J 4 bases short, with 20 bases between. The CDR3 is made up of 17 amino acids. The CDR3 nucleotides read TGTGCCAGCAGTGAGCTTCGATGGCTAGGTATCCCAGATACGCAGTATTTT. This encodes CASSELRWLGIPDTQYF.

The V gene is TRBV27, the J gene TRBJ1-6; possibly TRBD1 for D (5 bases). The CDR3 contains 15 residues. Germline CDR1 is MNHEY and CDR2 is SMNVEV (reference sequence). Trimming shortened V by 3 bases and J by 5 bases, and 11 bases separated the two germline ends. Here the CDR3 reads CASSFWQGDNSPLHF. CDR3 bases: TGTGCCAGCAGTTTCTGGCAGGGTGATAATTCACCCCTCCACTTT.

V is TRBV19 and J is TRBJ2-6; D call uncertain. V was cut by 2 bases and J by 1 base, with 6 bases left in between. This CDR3 spans 15 amino acids. Germline V gives CDR1 LNHDA, CDR2 SQIVND (reference sequence). CDR3 protein: CASSIWGSGANVLTF. In nucleotides, the CDR3 is TGTGCCAGTAGTATATGGGGATCTGGGGCCAACGTCCTGACTTTC.

The rearrangement uses TRBV6-1 and TRBJ2-3, with a weak D call TRBD2 (5 bases). V shed 0 bases and J shed 3 bases, with 7 bases lying between them. Germline V CDR1 and CDR2: MNHNS, SASEGT. The CDR3 length is 14 residues. CDR3 protein: CASSEARRTDTQYF. CDR3 nucleotides: TGTGCCAGCAGTGAAGCTAGGAGGACAGATACGCAGTATTTT.

The rearrangement joins TRBV19 to TRBJ2-6; no clear D gene. CDR3 length equals 14 residues. Trimming left V 6 bases short and J 3 bases short, with 9 bases between. CDR1 is LNHDA and CDR2 is SQIVND in the germline V gene (reference sequence). CDR3 loop: CASRSYDGANVLTF. In DNA, the CDR3 is TGTGCCAGTAGGTCGTACGATGGGGCCAACGTCCTGACTTTC.

This clonotype was detected many times. The J gene is TRBJ2-3, the V gene TRBV12-3 or TRBV12-4, with 12 positions matching TRBD1. CDR3 length equals 17 residues. V shed 0 bases and J 5 bases; nucleotides not matched to a gene: 6. The DNA of the CDR3 is TGTGCCAGCAGTTTAGCTGTACGGGACAGGGGGCAAGATACGCAGTATTTT. Residues: CASSLAVRDRGQDTQYF.